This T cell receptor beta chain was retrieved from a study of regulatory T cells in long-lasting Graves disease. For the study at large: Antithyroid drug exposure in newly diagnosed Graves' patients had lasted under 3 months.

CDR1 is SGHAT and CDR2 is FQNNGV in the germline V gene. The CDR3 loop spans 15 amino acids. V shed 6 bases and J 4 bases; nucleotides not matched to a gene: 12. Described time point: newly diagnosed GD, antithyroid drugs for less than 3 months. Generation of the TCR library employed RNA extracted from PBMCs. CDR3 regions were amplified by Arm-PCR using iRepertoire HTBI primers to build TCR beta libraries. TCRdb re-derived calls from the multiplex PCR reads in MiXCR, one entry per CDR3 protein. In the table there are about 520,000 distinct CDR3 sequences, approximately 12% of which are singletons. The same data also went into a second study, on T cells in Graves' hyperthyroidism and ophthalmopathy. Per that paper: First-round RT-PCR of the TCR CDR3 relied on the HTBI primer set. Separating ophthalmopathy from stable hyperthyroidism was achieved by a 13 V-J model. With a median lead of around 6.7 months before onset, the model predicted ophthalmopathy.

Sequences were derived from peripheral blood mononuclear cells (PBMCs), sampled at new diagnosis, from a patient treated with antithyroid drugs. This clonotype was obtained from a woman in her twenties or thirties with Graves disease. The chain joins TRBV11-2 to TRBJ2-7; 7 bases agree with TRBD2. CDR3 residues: CASSRTGLTLYEQYF. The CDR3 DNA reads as TGTGCCAGCAGTCGTACGGGACTAACCCTTTACGAGCAGTACTTC.